This T cell receptor (beta chain) came from a study of blood T cell repertoires in COVID-19. This CDR3 is 13 amino acids long. Germline CDR1 is MNHEY and CDR2 is SMNVEV (reference sequence). The germline V and J ends were trimmed by 3 bases and 8 bases, with 11 bases remaining between them. The method was immunoSEQ multiplex PCR; TCRdb's version includes in-frame clones alone and lacks a portion of them. The data contain 120,000 to 150,000 clones, around 89% of them singletons. The rearrangement uses TRBV27 and TRBJ2-1; D gene ambiguous. The specimen sequenced was peripheral blood. The receptor's source is an older woman with active COVID-19. CDR3 DNA sequence: TGTGCCAGCAGTTTTAAAGCGAACGATGAGCAGTTCTTC. Its translation is CASSFKANDEQFF.